This T cell receptor (beta chain) was recovered during a study of CD8 T cells in ankylosing spondylitis. Study observations and caveats: Ankylosing spondylitis blood appeared to be characterized by a TCR beta motif of several highly homologous variants. Previous work reported some of these motif variants in the synovial fluid and blood of reactive arthritis. Disease-linked clones reportedly concentrated significantly in matched ankylosing spondylitis synovial fluid.

The V and J ends lost 6 bases and 2 bases, in that order; junction bases with no gene match: 7. CDR3 length equals 14 residues. Germline loops: CDR1 MNHEY, CDR2 SMNVEV (reference sequence). Quantitative 5'-RACE with molecular barcodes produced the TCR beta libraries. Via MiXCR, TCRdb re-called the 5' RACE reads, giving one row per CDR3 protein. The sample contains more than 600,000 distinct CDR3 sequences, under 20% of which appear only once. This clonotype has a handful of counts. Its antigen is not known. Sequencing used blood, either unsorted or a sorted T cell fraction (not recorded which). This TCR was sampled from a male donor with ankylosing spondylitis. The chain is built from TRBV27 and TRBJ2-7, with TRBD1 matching over 7 bases. The CDR3 nucleotides read TGTGCCAGCAGGGGGACAGTCATTACCTACGAGCAGTACTTC. As protein: CASRGTVITYEQYF.